The 9 T cell receptor beta chains below all came from one sample that was sequenced in a study of T cell changes during pregnancy in multiple sclerosis. The method was immunoSEQ multiplex PCR; TCRdb's version includes in-frame clones alone and lacks a portion of them. The sample lists about 32,000 clones; roughly 89% were seen once. This specimen was CD8+ T cells from peripheral blood mononuclear cells, taken in the second trimester of pregnancy. The receptors shown here come from a female donor with multiple sclerosis, enrolled in a pregnancy study.

This chain connects TRBV6-1 to TRBJ2-7; the match to TRBD2 covers 7 bases. Germline CDR1 is MNHNS and CDR2 is SASEGT. Losses at the gene ends were 2 bases for V and 6 bases for J; bases not matched to a gene: 19. This CDR3 comprises 18 residues. CDR3 residues: CASSEFPRAGPSRGEQYF. In DNA form, the CDR3 reads TGTGCCAGCAGTGAATTTCCGCGAGCGGGGCCCTCAAGGGGCGAGCAGTACTTC.

The chain couples TRBV27 to TRBJ1-1, with TRBD1 matching over 7 bases. This CDR3 has 13 amino acids. Trimming at V came to 8 bases and at J to 0 bases, leaving 3 bases not matched to a gene. The germline V gene encodes CDR1 MNHEY and CDR2 SMNVEV (reference sequence). CDR3 coding DNA: TGTGCCAGCTGGACAGGCTTGAACACTGAAGCTTTCTTT. Its protein product is CASWTGLNTEAFF.

V usage is TRBV5-6 and J usage is TRBJ2-5; possibly TRBD2 for D (6 bases). CDR3 size: 14 residues. V lost 3 bases to trimming and J lost 4 bases, with 13 bases between them. Germline V CDR1 and CDR2: SGHDT, YYEEEE. The CDR3 is CASSSLGGRETQYF. As DNA, the CDR3 is TGTGCCAGCAGCTCTCTGGGAGGAAGAGAGACCCAGTACTTC.

To note about this clone: A junction end diverges from the germline sequence, so it may reflect a read error. The chain uses TRBV20-1 and TRBJ1-2; possibly TRBD1 for D (5 bases). This CDR3 contains 9 residues. Germline CDR1 is DFQATT and CDR2 is SNEGSKA (reference sequence). DNA for the CDR3: TGCAGTGCTCCCTGGGGGGACCACTTC. It specifies CSAPWGDHF.

The chain carries TRBV30 and TRBJ1-2, with 7 bases identical to TRBD1. The V gene end was trimmed by 8 bases and the J gene end by 0 bases; junction bases not matched to a gene: 12. The CDR3 length is 15 residues. Germline CDR1 is GTSNPN and CDR2 is SVGIG (reference sequence). The CDR3 loop reads CARWDSRITNYGYTF. The CDR3 DNA sequence: TGTGCCAGATGGGACAGCCGAATAACTAACTATGGCTACACCTTC.

The chain combines TRBV30 with TRBJ2-7; D may be TRBD2 (6 bases). The V gene's germline CDR1 is GTSNPN and CDR2 SVGIG (reference sequence). The CDR3 has 13 amino acids. The V and J ends lost 4 bases and 6 bases respectively, with 16 bases between them. This chain's CDR3 is CAWKRRGPAEQYF. CDR3 nucleotide sequence: TGTGCCTGGAAAAGGCGGGGTCCCGCCGAGCAGTACTTC.

The chain couples TRBV28 to TRBJ2-7, with TRBD1 identical over 7 bases. The CDR3 extends over 14 amino acids. CDR1 is MDHEN and CDR2 is SYDVKM in the germline V gene. The V and J ends lost 5 bases and 1 base, in that order; junction bases with no gene match: 5. The chain's CDR3 is CASSRRGKSYEQYF. CDR3 nucleotide sequence: TGTGCCAGCAGTCGCAGGGGGAAATCCTACGAGCAGTACTTC.

The chain combines TRBV28 with TRBJ2-7, with TRBD2 matching 13 bases. After removal of 5 bases from V and 3 bases from J, the junction contained 7 bases not matched to a gene. In germline, CDR1 is MDHEN, CDR2 SYDVKM. This CDR3 is 16 amino acids long. This CDR3 reads CASSPTSGRANYEQYF. The CDR3 DNA follows: TGTGCCAGCAGTCCCACTAGCGGGAGGGCCAACTACGAGCAGTACTTC.

The gene calls are TRBV4-2 and TRBJ2-1, with 10 bases matching TRBD2. The trim removed 0 bases at V and 7 bases at J, leaving 6 bases unmatched. This CDR3 is 16 amino acids long. Per the germline V gene, CDR1 is LGHNA and CDR2 is YNFKEQ. CDR3 in amino acids: CASSQDLGSGGNEQFF. The CDR3 nucleotides read TGTGCCAGCAGCCAAGATCTGGGTAGCGGGGGGAATGAGCAGTTCTTC.